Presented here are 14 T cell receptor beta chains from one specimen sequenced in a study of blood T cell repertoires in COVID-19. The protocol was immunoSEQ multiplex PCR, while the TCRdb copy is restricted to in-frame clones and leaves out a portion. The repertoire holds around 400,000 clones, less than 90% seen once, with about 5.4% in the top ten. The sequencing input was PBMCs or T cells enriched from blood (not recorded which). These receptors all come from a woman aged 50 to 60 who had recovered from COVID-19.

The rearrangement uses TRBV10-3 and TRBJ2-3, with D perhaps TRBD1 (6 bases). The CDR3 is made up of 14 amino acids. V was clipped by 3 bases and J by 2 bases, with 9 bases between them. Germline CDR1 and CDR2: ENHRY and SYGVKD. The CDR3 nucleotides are TGTGCCATCAGTGACAGGGGAATCACAGATACGCAGTATTTT. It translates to CAISDRGITDTQYF.

The CDR3 DNA reads TGTGCCAGCAGTGAAAGGGGTGGAGAAAAACTGTTTTTT. Protein product: CASSERGGEKLFF. The chain carries TRBV2 and TRBJ1-4, with D possibly being TRBD1 (5 bases). V shed 2 bases and J shed 8 bases, with 9 bases lying between them. This CDR3 is built from 13 residues. CDR1 is SNHLY and CDR2 is FYNNEI in the germline V gene.

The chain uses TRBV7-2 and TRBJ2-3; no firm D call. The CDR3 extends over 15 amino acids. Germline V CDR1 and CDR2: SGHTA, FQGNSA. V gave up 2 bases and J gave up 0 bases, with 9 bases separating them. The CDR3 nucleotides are TGTGCCAGCAGCTTATACGGGTCCAGCACAGATACGCAGTATTTT. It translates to CASSLYGSSTDTQYF. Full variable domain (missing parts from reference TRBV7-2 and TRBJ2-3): GAGVSQSPSNKVTEKGKDVELRCDPISGHTALYWYRQSLGQGLEFLIYFQGNSAPDKSGLPSDRFSAERTGGSVSTLTIQRTQQEDSAVYLCASSLYGSSTDTQYFGPGTRLTVL.

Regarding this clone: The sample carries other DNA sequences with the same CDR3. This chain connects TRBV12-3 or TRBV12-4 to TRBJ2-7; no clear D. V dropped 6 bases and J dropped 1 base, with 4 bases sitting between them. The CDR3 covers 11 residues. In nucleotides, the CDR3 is TGTGCCAGCAGCCCTTCCTACGAGCAGTACTTC. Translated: CASSPSYEQYF.

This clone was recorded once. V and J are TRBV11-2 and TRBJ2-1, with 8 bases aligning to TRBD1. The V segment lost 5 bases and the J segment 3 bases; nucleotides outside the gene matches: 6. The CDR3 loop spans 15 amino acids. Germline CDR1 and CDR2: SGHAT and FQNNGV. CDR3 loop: CASSRTGTYYNEQFF. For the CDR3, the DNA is TGTGCCAGCAGCCGGACAGGGACGTACTACAATGAGCAGTTCTTC.

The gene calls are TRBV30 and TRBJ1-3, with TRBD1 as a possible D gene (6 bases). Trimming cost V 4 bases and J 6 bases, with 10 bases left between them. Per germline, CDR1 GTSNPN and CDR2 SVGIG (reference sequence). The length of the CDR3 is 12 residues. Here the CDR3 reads CAWNRAENTIYF. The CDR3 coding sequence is TGTGCCTGGAACAGGGCCGAAAACACCATATATTTT.

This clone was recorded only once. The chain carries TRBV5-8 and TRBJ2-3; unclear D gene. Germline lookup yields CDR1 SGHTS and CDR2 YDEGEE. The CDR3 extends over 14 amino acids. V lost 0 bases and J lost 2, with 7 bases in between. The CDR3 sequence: CASSLAENTDTQYF. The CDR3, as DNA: TGTGCCAGCAGCTTGGCCGAGAACACAGATACGCAGTATTTT.

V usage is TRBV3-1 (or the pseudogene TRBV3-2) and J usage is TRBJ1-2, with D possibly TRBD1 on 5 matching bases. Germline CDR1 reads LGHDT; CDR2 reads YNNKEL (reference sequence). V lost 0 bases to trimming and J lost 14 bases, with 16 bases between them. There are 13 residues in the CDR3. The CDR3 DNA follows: TGTGCCAGCAGCCAAGATGCGATGACAGTGCAGACCTTC. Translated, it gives CASSQDAMTVQTF.

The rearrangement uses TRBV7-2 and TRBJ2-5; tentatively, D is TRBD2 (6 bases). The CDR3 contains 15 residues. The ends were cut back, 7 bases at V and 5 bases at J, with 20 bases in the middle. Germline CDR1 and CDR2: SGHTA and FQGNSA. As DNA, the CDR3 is TGTGCCAGCACCCTGGAAGCCGGGAGAATCGAGACCCAGTACTTC. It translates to CASTLEAGRIETQYF.

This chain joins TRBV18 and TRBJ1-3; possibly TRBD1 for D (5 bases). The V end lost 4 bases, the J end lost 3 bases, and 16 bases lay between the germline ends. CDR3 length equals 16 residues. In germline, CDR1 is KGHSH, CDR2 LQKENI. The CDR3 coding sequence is TGTGCCAGCTCACTGAACCTTCAGGGCCATGGAAACACCATATATTTT. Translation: CASSLNLQGHGNTIYF.

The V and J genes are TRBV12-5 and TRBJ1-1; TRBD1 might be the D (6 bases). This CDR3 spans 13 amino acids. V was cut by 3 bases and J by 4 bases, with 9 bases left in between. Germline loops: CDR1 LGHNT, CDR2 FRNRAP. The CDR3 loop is CASGLEQGTEAFF. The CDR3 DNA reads TGTGCTAGTGGTTTAGAACAGGGCACTGAAGCTTTCTTT.

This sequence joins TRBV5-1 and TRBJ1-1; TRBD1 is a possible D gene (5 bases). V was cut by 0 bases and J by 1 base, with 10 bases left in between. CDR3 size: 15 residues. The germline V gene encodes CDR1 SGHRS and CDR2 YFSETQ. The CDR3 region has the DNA TGCGCCAGCAGCTTGGATGGGGCCGCGAACACTGAAGCTTTCTTT. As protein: CASSLDGAANTEAFF.

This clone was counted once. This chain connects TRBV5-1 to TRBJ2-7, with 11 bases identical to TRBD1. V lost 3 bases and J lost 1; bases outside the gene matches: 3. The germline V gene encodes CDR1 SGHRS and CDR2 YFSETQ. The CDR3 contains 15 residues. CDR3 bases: TGCGCCAGCAGCTCCGGACAGGGGGCGTCCTACGAGCAGTACTTC. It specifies CASSSGQGASYEQYF.

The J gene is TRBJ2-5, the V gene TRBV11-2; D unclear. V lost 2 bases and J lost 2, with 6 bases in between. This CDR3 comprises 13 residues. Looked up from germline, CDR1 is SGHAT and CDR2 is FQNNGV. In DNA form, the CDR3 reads TGTGCCAGCAGCTTACGGAGACAAGAGACCCAGTACTTC. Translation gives CASSLRRQETQYF.